The T cell receptor (beta chain) under discussion was sequenced for a study of control samples from healthy donors and cancer patients. The CDR3 runs 14 residues. Germline loops: CDR1 GTSNPN, CDR2 SVGIG (reference sequence). J lost 3 bases, V lost 1 base, and 3 bases had no gene match. This clone occurred a few times. Method: immunoSEQ multiplex PCR; TCRdb's copy keeps in-frame clones and lacks some. The table records approximately 150,000 clones, just over 95% of them present only once. Sequencing was performed on blood. The receptor was isolated from a young woman in good health. The chain joins TRBV30 to TRBJ2-7, with TRBD2 identical over 10 bases. The DNA of the CDR3 is TGTGCCTGGAGTGCCGGGACTAGCGTCTACGAGCAGTACTTC. This translates into CAWSAGTSVYEQYF.